The clone carrying this T cell receptor beta chain showed up just once. The assay was immunoSEQ multiplex PCR, and TCRdb's table has in-frame clones only and misses some. This table has about 100,000 clones, approximately 94% appearing once. The data originate from a study of OX40 agonist ivuxolimab in advanced cancers. There are 13 residues in the CDR3. Germline CDR1 and CDR2: MNHEY and SVGAGI. With 0 bases removed from V and 12 bases from J, the gap between germline ends came to 14 bases. This rearrangement joins TRBV6-5 to TRBJ1-1, with D tentatively TRBD1 (6 bases). Source: CD4+ or CD8+ T cells sorted from blood, taken in a trial of the OX40 agonist ivuxolimab. The source of this sequence is an adult with an advanced solid tumor such as melanoma, head and neck, liver or kidney cancer. CDR3 residues: CASSYSGGRETFF. DNA for the CDR3: TGTGCCAGCAGTTACTCCGGGGGGCGGGAAACTTTCTTT.